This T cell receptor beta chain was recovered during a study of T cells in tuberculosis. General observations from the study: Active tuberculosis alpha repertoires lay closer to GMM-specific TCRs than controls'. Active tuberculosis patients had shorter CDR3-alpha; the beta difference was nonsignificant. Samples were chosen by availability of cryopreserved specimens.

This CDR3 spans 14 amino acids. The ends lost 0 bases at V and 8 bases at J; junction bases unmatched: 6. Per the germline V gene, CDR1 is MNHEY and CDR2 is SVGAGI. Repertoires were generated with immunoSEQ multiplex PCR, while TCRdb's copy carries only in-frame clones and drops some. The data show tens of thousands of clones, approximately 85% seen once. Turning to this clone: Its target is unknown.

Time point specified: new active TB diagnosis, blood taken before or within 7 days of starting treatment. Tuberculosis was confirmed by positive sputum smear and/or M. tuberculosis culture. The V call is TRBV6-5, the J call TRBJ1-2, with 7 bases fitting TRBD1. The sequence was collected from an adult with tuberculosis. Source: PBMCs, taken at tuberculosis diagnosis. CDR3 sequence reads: CASSYSRQGGGYTF. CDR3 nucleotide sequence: TGTGCCAGCAGTTACTCGAGGCAGGGGGGAGGCTACACCTTC.